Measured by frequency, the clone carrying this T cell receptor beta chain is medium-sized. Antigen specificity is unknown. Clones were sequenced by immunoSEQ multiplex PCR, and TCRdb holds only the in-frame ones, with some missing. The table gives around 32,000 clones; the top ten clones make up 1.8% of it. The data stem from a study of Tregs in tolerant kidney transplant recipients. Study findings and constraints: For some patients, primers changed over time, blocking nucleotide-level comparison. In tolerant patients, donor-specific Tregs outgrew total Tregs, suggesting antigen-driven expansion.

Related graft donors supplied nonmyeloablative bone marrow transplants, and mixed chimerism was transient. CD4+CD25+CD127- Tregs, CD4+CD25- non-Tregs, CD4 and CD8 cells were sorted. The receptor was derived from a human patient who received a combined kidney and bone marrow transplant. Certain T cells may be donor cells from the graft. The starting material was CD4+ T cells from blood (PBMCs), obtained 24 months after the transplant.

CDR3 DNA, as far as it was read: TGCAGCGTTGTTACCAGGGGCGGGACTGAA. Translation: CSVVTRGGTE. The whole CDR3 is CSVVTRGGTEAFF. V is TRBV29-1 and J is TRBJ1-1; D is perhaps TRBD1 (6 bases). The DNA ends 3 residues before the CDR3 does, and the rest of the CDR3 is filled in from the germline J gene. V was cut by 4 bases and J by 5 bases, with 14 bases left in between. There are 13 residues in the CDR3. CDR1 and CDR2 (germline): SQVTM, ANQGSEA.